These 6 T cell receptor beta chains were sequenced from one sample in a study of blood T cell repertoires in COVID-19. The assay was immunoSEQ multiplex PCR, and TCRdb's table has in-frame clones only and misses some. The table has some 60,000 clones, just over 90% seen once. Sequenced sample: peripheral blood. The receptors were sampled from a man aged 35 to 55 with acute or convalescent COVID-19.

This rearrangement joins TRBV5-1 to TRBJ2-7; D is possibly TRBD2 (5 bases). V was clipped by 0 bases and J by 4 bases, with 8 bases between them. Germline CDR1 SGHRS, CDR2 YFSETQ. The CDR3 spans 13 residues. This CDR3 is CASSLEGGYEQYF. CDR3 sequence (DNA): TGCGCCAGCAGCTTGGAAGGCGGGTACGAGCAGTACTTC.

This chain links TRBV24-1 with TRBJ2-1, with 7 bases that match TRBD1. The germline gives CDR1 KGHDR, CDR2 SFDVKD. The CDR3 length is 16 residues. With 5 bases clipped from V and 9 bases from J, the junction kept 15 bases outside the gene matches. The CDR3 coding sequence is TGTGCCACCAGTGTAAGGGGGCAGGGCCGGTTCGGTGAGCAGTTCTTC. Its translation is CATSVRGQGRFGEQFF.

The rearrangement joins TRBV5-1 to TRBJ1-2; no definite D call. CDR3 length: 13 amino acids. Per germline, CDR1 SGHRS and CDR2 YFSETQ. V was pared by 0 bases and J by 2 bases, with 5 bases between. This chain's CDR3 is CASSLAQNYGYTF. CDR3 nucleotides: TGCGCCAGCAGCTTGGCCCAGAACTATGGCTACACCTTC.

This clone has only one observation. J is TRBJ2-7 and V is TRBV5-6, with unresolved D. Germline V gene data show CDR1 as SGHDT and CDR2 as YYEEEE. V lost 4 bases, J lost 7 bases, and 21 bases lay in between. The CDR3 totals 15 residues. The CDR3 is CASSPMTRTRKEQYF. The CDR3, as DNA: TGTGCCAGCAGCCCCATGACACGAACTCGGAAAGAGCAGTACTTC.

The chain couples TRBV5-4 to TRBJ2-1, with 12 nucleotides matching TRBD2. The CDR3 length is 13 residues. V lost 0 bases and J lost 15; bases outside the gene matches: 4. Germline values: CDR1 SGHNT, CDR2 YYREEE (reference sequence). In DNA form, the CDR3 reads TGTGCCAGCAGCTTGGGGCTAGCGGGAGGGGGGTTCTTC. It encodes CASSLGLAGGGFF.

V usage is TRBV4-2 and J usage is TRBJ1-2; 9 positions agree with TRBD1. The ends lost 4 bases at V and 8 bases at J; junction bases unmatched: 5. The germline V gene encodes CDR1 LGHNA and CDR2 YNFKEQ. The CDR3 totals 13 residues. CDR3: CASSLDRGNGYTF. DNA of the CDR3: TGTGCCAGCAGCCTCGACAGGGGGAACGGCTACACCTTC.